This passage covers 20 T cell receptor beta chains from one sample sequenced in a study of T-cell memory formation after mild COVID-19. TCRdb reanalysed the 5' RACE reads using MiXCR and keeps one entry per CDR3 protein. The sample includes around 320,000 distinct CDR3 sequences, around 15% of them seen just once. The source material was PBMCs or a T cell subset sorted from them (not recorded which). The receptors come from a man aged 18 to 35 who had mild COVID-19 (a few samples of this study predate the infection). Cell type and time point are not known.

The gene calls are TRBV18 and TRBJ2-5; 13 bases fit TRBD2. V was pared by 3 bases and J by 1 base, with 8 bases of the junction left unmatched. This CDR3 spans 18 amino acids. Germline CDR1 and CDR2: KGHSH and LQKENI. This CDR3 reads CASSPYGTSGAFQETQYF. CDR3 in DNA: TGTGCCAGCTCACCCTACGGGACTAGCGGGGCCTTCCAAGAGACCCAGTACTTC.

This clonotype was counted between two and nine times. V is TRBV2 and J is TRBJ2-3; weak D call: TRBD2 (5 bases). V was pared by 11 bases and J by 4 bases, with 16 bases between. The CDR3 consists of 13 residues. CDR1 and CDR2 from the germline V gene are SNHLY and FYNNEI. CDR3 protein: CAGPHSSPDTQYF. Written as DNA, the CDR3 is TGTGCCGGACCCCACTCTAGCCCAGATACGCAGTATTTT.

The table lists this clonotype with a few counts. CDR3 nucleotide sequence: TGTGCCAGCAGTTTATATCTGAATAGCAATCAGCCCCAGCATTTT. This encodes CASSLYLNSNQPQHF. The chain combines TRBV27 with TRBJ1-5; unclear D gene. This CDR3 region has 15 residues. With 1 base removed from V and 0 bases from J, the gap between germline ends came to 7 bases. CDR1 and CDR2 from the germline V gene are MNHEY and SMNVEV (reference sequence).

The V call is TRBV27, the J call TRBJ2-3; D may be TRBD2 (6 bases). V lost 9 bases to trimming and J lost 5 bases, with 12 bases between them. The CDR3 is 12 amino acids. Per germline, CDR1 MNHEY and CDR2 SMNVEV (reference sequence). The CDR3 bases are TGTGCCAGAAAAACGGAGGGAGATACGCAGTATTTT. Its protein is CARKTEGDTQYF.

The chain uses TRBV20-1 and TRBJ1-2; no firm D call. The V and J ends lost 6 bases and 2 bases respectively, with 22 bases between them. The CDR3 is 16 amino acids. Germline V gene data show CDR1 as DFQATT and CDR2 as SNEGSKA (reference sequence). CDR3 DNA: TGCAGTGCCTACCGAATAATTCTATCAGACAACTATGGCTACACCTTC. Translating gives CSAYRIILSDNYGYTF.

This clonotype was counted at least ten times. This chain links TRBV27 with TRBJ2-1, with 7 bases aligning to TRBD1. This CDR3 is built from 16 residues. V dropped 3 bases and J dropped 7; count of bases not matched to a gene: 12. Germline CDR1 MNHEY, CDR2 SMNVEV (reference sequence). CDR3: CASSFLATGYRNEQFF. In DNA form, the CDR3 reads TGTGCCAGCAGTTTCTTGGCGACAGGGTATAGGAATGAGCAGTTCTTC.

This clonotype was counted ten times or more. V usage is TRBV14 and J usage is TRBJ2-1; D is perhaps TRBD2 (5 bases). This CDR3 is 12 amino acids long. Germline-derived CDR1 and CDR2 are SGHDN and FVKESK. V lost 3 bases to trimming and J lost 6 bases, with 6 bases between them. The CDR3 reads CASSHRGNEQFF. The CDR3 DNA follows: TGTGCCAGCAGCCATCGGGGCAATGAGCAGTTCTTC.

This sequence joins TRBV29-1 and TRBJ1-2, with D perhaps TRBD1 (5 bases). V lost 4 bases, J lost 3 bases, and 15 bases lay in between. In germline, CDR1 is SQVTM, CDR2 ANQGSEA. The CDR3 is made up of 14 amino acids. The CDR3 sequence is CSVVGDGGDYGYTF. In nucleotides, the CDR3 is TGCAGCGTTGTTGGGGACGGGGGAGACTATGGCTACACCTTC.

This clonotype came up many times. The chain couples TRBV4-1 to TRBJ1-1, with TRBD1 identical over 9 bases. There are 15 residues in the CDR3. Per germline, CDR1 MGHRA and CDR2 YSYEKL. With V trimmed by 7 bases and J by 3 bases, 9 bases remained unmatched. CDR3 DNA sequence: TGCGCCAGCACCGCCAACAGGGGGCTCGACACTGAAGCTTTCTTT. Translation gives CASTANRGLDTEAFF.

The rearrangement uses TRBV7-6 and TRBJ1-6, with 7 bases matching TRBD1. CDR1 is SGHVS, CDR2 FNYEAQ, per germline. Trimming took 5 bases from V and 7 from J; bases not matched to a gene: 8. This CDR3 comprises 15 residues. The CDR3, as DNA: TGTGCCAGCAGCCCGACAGGGCTTCGGAATTCACCCCTCCACTTT. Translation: CASSPTGLRNSPLHF.

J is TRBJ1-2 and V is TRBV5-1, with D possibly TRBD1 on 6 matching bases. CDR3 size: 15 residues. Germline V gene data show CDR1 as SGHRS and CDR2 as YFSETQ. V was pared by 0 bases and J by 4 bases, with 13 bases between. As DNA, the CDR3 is TGCGCCAGCAGCTTGGATCCAGGGGCCCCCTATGGCTACACCTTC. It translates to CASSLDPGAPYGYTF. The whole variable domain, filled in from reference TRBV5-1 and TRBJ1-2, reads KAGVTQTPRYLIKTRGQQVTLSCSPISGHRSVSWYQQTPGQGLQFLFEYFSETQRNKGNFPGRFSGRQFSNSRSEMNVSTLELGDSALYLCASSLDPGAPYGYTFGSGTRLTVV.

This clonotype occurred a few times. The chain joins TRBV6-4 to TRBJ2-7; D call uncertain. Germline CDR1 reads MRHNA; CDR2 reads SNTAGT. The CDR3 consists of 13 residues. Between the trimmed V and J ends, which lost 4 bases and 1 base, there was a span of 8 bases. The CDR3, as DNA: TGTGCCAGCAGTGCGTGTAATTCCTACGAGCAGTACGTC. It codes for CASSACNSYEQYV.

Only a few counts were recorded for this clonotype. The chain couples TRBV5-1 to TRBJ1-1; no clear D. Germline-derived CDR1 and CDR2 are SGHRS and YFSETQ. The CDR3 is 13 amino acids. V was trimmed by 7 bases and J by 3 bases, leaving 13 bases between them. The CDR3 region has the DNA TGCGCCAGCCGGGTGCAGTTGGACACTGAAGCTTTCTTT. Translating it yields CASRVQLDTEAFF.

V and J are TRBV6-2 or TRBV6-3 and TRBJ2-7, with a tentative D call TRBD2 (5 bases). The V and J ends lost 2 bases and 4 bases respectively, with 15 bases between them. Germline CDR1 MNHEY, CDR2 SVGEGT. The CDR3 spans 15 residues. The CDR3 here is CASSYRLPTGYEQYV. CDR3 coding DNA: TGTGCCAGCAGTTACAGACTACCGACTGGTTACGAGCAGTACGTC.

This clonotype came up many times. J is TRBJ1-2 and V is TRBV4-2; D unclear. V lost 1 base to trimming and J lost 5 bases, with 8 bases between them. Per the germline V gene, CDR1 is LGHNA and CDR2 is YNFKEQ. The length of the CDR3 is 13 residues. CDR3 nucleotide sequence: TGTGCCAGCAGCCAAGGAGCGGATTATGGCTACACCTTC. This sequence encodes CASSQGADYGYTF.

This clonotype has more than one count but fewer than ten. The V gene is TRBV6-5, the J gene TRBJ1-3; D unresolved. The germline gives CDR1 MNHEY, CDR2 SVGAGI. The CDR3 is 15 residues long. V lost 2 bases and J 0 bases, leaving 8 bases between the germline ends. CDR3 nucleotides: TGTGCCAGCAGTTACGCAGCATACTCTGGAAACACCATATATTTT. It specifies CASSYAAYSGNTIYF.

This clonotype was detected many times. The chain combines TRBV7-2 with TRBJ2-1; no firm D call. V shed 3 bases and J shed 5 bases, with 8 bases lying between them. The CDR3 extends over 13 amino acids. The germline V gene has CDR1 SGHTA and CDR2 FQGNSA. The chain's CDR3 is CASSLNTDNEQFF. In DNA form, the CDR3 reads TGTGCCAGCAGCTTGAACACGGACAATGAGCAGTTCTTC.

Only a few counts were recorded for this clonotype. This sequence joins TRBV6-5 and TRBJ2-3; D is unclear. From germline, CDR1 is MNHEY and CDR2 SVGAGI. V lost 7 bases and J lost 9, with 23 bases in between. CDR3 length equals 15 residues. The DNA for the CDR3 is TGTGCCAGCATCCGTAATCGCACTGTTACCGAGACGCAGTATTTT. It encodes CASIRNRTVTETQYF.

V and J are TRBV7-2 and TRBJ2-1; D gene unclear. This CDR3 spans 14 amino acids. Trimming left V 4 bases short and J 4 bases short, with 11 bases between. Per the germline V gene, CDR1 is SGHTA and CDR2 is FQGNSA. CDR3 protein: CASSSPGPYNEQFF. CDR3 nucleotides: TGTGCCAGCAGCTCCCCCGGGCCGTACAATGAGCAGTTCTTC.

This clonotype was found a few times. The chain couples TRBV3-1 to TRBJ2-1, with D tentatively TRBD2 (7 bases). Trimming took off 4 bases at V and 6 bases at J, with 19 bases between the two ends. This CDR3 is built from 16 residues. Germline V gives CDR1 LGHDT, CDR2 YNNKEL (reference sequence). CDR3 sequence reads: CASSLFKGGLPNEQFF. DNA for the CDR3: TGTGCCAGCAGCCTATTTAAGGGGGGGCTGCCCAATGAGCAGTTCTTC.